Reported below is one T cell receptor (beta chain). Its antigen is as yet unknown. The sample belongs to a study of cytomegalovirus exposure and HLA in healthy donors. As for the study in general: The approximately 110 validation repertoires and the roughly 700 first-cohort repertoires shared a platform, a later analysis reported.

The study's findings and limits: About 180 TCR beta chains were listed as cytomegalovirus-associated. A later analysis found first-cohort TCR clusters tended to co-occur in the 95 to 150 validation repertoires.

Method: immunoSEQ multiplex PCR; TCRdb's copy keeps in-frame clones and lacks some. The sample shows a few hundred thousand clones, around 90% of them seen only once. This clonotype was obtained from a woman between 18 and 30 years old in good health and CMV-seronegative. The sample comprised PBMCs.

CDR3 amino acids: CASSYPTGQGYGYTF. In nucleotides, the CDR3 is TGTGCCAGCAGTTACCCAACGGGACAGGGCTATGGCTACACCTTC. The J gene is TRBJ1-2, the V gene TRBV6-6, with 9 nucleotides matching TRBD1. J lost 4 bases, V lost 2 bases, and 5 bases had no gene match. This CDR3 has 15 amino acids. Germline assignment: CDR1 MNHNY and CDR2 SVGAGI (reference sequence).